Presented here are 26 T cell receptor beta chains from one specimen sequenced in a study of blood T cell repertoires in COVID-19. The data were produced by immunoSEQ multiplex PCR, yet TCRdb's version contains in-frame clones alone and is incomplete. The sample contains 200,000 to 250,000 clones, around 80% of which appear only once. What was sequenced was peripheral blood. These receptors originate from a human donor in a cohort sampled during active COVID-19.

The chain couples TRBV19 to TRBJ2-7, with 10 bases fitting TRBD1. The CDR3 is made up of 14 amino acids. Trimming removed 5 bases from V and 6 bases from J; junction bases left unmatched: 7. Germline CDR1 is LNHDA and CDR2 is SQIVND (reference sequence). CDR3 in DNA: TGTGCCAGTAGTGCTCGACAGGGGGCGTTCGAGCAGTACTTC. It specifies CASSARQGAFEQYF.

The gene calls are TRBV10-3 and TRBJ1-2; TRBD1 matches at 9 bases. CDR3 size: 13 residues. V lost 8 bases, J lost 0 bases, and 1 base stayed unmatched. Germline V gene sequence: CDR1 ENHRY, CDR2 SYGVKD. CDR3 coding DNA: TGTGCCATCCGGACAGGGGCTAACTATGGCTACACCTTC. This translates into CAIRTGANYGYTF.

This sequence joins TRBV5-5 and TRBJ1-3; perhaps TRBD1 as D (5 bases). The CDR3 sequence is 16 residues long. Germline assignment: CDR1 SGHKS and CDR2 YYEKEE (reference sequence). Trimming took 3 bases from V and 0 from J, leaving 13 bases between them. The CDR3 DNA is TGTGCCAGCAGCTCGGGACTTACAAGCTCTGGAAACACCATATATTTT. It yields the protein CASSSGLTSSGNTIYF.

V gene TRBV5-1 combines with J gene TRBJ2-7, with 8 nucleotides matching TRBD1. CDR1 is SGHRS, CDR2 YFSETQ, per germline. With V trimmed by 4 bases and J by 3 bases, 6 bases remained unmatched. The CDR3 runs to 14 residues. The CDR3 nucleotides read TGCGCCAGCAGCCTGGACAGGGTATACTACGAGCAGTACTTC. It encodes CASSLDRVYYEQYF.

The chain couples TRBV27 to TRBJ2-2; D possibly corresponds to TRBD2 (6 bases). The CDR3 is made up of 14 amino acids. The V gene's germline CDR1 is MNHEY and CDR2 SMNVEV (reference sequence). The V end was cut by 5 bases, the J end by 6 bases, with 13 bases between. The CDR3: CASSVQTSSGELFF. The DNA for the CDR3 is TGTGCCAGCAGTGTTCAGACTAGTTCCGGGGAGCTGTTTTTT.

The chain carries TRBV12-3 or TRBV12-4 and TRBJ2-7, with D possibly being TRBD1 (6 bases). This CDR3 has 13 amino acids. V lost 6 bases and J 3 bases, leaving 12 bases between the germline ends. The chain's CDR3 is CASSRGQNYEQYF. Here the CDR3 DNA reads TGTGCCAGCAGCCGCGGACAGAACTACGAGCAGTACTTC.

The rearrangement joins TRBV19 to TRBJ2-7, with D possibly TRBD2 on 6 matching bases. CDR1 LNHDA and CDR2 SQIVND come from the germline V gene (reference sequence). V lost 4 bases and J 6 bases, leaving 13 bases between the germline ends. The CDR3 covers 13 residues. CDR3 coding DNA: TGTGCCAGTAGTAACTCACACGGGGGCGAGCAGTACTTC. Translation: CASSNSHGGEQYF.

This clone was seen many times. The chain recombines TRBV19 with TRBJ1-2; 9 positions match TRBD1. The CDR3 contains 17 residues. V shed 6 bases and J 3 bases; nucleotides not matched to a gene: 14. CDR1 and CDR2 (germline): LNHDA, SQIVND (reference sequence). The CDR3 nucleotides read TGTGCCAGTAGGAAGGGACAGGGATCAATTATTGACTATGGCTACACCTTC. Its translation: CASRKGQGSIIDYGYTF.

The chain couples TRBV7-2 to TRBJ2-1; 15 bases are shared with TRBD2. After removal of 4 bases from V and 7 bases from J, the junction contained 8 bases not matched to a gene. Germline CDR1 and CDR2: SGHTA and FQGNSA. The CDR3 loop spans 17 amino acids. The CDR3, as DNA: TGTGCCAGCAGCTCTCGTAGGACTAGCGGGAGGGAGAATGAGCAGTTCTTC. It translates to CASSSRRTSGRENEQFF.

The chain recombines TRBV6-5 with TRBJ1-1; no firm D call. V was shortened by 2 bases and J by 2 bases, with 6 bases between the two germline ends. The CDR3 runs 13 residues. Germline CDR1 and CDR2: MNHEY and SVGAGI. The CDR3 spells CASSYTANTEAFF. The CDR3 bases are TGTGCCAGCAGTTACACAGCTAACACTGAAGCTTTCTTT.

The rearrangement joins TRBV2 to TRBJ2-1, with 8 bases fitting TRBD1. CDR1 is SNHLY and CDR2 is FYNNEI in the germline V gene. With 6 bases clipped from V and 7 bases from J, the junction kept 5 bases outside the gene matches. The CDR3 extends over 13 amino acids. The CDR3 DNA is TGTGCCAGCAGGGACAGGGTGGCGAATGAGCAGTTCTTC. Its translation is CASRDRVANEQFF.

This clone showed up many times. The rearrangement joins TRBV2 to TRBJ2-7; a weak D match, TRBD2 (5 bases). V was shortened by 8 bases and J by 4 bases, with 18 bases between the two germline ends. CDR1 is SNHLY and CDR2 is FYNNEI in the germline V gene. The CDR3 has 14 residues. The CDR3 sequence is CASAERVKEYEQYF. The CDR3 DNA sequence: TGTGCCAGCGCCGAGAGGGTAAAAGAGTACGAGCAGTACTTC.

The chain combines TRBV6-6 with TRBJ2-4; TRBD1 aligns across 7 bases. Germline CDR1 and CDR2: MNHNY and SVGAGI (reference sequence). This CDR3 has 15 amino acids. Unmatched junction bases numbered 7, after V lost 4 bases and J lost 4 bases. CDR3 in amino acids: CASSSTGETKNIQYF. DNA for the CDR3: TGTGCCAGCAGTTCTACAGGGGAGACAAAAAACATTCAGTACTTC.

The chain combines TRBV10-3 with TRBJ1-6; D is possibly TRBD1 (6 bases). Germline assignment: CDR1 ENHRY and CDR2 SYGVKD. CDR3 length: 15 amino acids. Trimming shortened V by 5 bases and J by 5 bases, and 13 bases separated the two germline ends. This CDR3 reads CAISMIQGNNSPLHF. The DNA of the CDR3 is TGTGCCATCAGTATGATACAGGGAAATAATTCACCCCTCCACTTT.

This rearrangement joins TRBV2 to TRBJ1-5; 10 bases match TRBD1. CDR3 length equals 14 residues. Germline-derived CDR1 and CDR2 are SNHLY and FYNNEI. Germline trimming cut 3 bases from V and 8 bases from J; bases unmatched to any gene: 4. The CDR3 DNA is TGTGCCAGCAGTGATCCGGGACAGGGGAAGCCCCAGCATTTT. Its protein is CASSDPGQGKPQHF.

This sequence joins TRBV2 and TRBJ1-2; D might be TRBD1 (5 bases). The V gene's germline CDR1 is SNHLY and CDR2 FYNNEI. The V end was cut by 7 bases, the J end by 6 bases, with 12 bases between. CDR3 length equals 12 residues. The CDR3 is CASNPGWHGYTF. The DNA of the CDR3 is TGTGCCAGCAATCCAGGGTGGCATGGCTACACCTTC.

The genes are TRBV7-9 and TRBJ1-3; D is ambiguous. Per the germline V gene, CDR1 is SEHNR and CDR2 is FQNEAQ (reference sequence). This CDR3 spans 15 amino acids. The ends were cut back, 4 bases at V and 1 base at J, with 11 bases in the middle. CDR3: CASSSSSNSGNTIYF. In DNA, the CDR3 is TGTGCCAGCAGCTCATCTTCTAATTCTGGAAACACCATATATTTT.

The chain has TRBV7-9 and TRBJ2-3, with D possibly TRBD2 on 6 matching bases. The CDR3 loop spans 16 amino acids. The V and J ends lost 1 base and 2 bases respectively, with 13 bases between them. CDR1 is SEHNR, CDR2 FQNEAQ, per germline (reference sequence). CDR3 in amino acids: CASSLDLGGNTDTQYF. For the CDR3, the DNA is TGTGCCAGCAGCTTAGATCTGGGCGGGAACACAGATACGCAGTATTTT.

The chain links TRBV11-2 to TRBJ2-5; 7 bases are a match to TRBD2. V lost 5 bases, J lost 5 bases, and 5 bases stayed unmatched. Germline V gene sequence: CDR1 SGHAT, CDR2 FQNNGV. CDR3 length: 13 residues. The CDR3 region has the DNA TGTGCCAGCAGCCATCCGGGGGGTGAGACCCAGTACTTC. It encodes CASSHPGGETQYF.

The gene calls are TRBV9 and TRBJ1-1; TRBD1 aligns across 9 bases. The germline CDR1 and CDR2 sequences are SGDLS and YYNGEE. After removal of 2 bases from V and 1 base from J, the junction contained 6 bases not matched to a gene. This CDR3 is built from 16 residues. The CDR3 loop is CASSVQLTGGNTEAFF. The CDR3 region has the DNA TGTGCCAGCAGCGTGCAGCTGACAGGGGGGAACACTGAAGCTTTCTTT. Full variable domain (missing parts from reference TRBV9 and TRBJ1-1): DSGVTQTPKHLITATGQRVTLRCSPRSGDLSVYWYQQSLDQGLQFLIQYYNGEERAKGNILERFSAQQFPDLHSELNLSSLELGDSALYFCASSVQLTGGNTEAFFGQGTRLTVV.

This clone showed up many times. CDR3: CASSLRGGGPGETQYF. The DNA of the CDR3 is TGTGCCAGCAGCTTAAGGGGAGGTGGACCGGGGGAGACCCAGTACTTC. The chain is built from TRBV7-9 and TRBJ2-5; a weak D match, TRBD2 (6 bases). The CDR3 is 16 amino acids. Trimming left V 2 bases short and J 5 bases short, with 18 bases between. CDR1 SEHNR and CDR2 FQNEAQ come from the germline V gene (reference sequence).

This clone was detected many times. V usage is TRBV4-3 and J usage is TRBJ2-3; 12 nucleotides line up with TRBD2. Losses at the gene ends were 0 bases for V and 3 bases for J; bases not matched to a gene: 7. This CDR3 contains 18 residues. Germline assignment: CDR1 LGHNA and CDR2 YSLEER. CDR3 in DNA: TGCGCCAGCAGCCAAGATCTCGACGGGACTAGCGGGACAGATACGCAGTATTTT. Encoded protein: CASSQDLDGTSGTDTQYF.

The chain couples TRBV7-6 to TRBJ2-2, with TRBD2 matching over 7 bases. After removal of 1 base from V and 1 base from J, the junction contained 3 bases not matched to a gene. The CDR3 is 16 residues long. From germline, CDR1 is SGHVS and CDR2 FNYEAQ. The CDR3 DNA reads as TGTGCCAGCAGCTTAGGAGCGGGGCAGAACACCGGGGAGCTGTTTTTT. Its protein product is CASSLGAGQNTGELFF. The variable domain in full, with the rest retrieved from reference TRBV7-6 and TRBJ2-2, is GAGVSQSPRYKVTKRGQDVALRCDPISGHVSLYWYRQALGQGPEFLTYFNYEAQQDKSGLPNDRFSAERPEGSISTLTIQRTEQRDSAMYRCASSLGAGQNTGELFFGEGSRLTVL.

This clone was seen only a few times. This chain uses TRBV19 with TRBJ2-5; 7 bases line up with TRBD1. The germline gives CDR1 LNHDA, CDR2 SQIVND (reference sequence). V shed 3 bases, J shed 4 bases, and the junction held 8 bases outside the gene matches. The CDR3 is 15 residues long. The CDR3 DNA reads TGTGCCAGTAGTATCGACAGGGCGATTTCAGAGACCCAGTACTTC. It translates to CASSIDRAISETQYF.

The chain is built from TRBV9 and TRBJ2-7; a weak D match, TRBD1 (6 bases). This CDR3 has 14 amino acids. Trimming took 3 bases from V and 6 from J, leaving 16 bases between them. CDR1 and CDR2 (germline): SGDLS, YYNGEE. The CDR3 protein is CASSAVQGIGEQYF. For the CDR3, the DNA is TGTGCCAGCAGCGCCGTACAGGGTATCGGCGAGCAGTACTTC.

This chain uses TRBV9 with TRBJ1-5, with 8 bases matching TRBD1. CDR1 is SGDLS, CDR2 YYNGEE, per germline. This CDR3 has 15 amino acids. J lost 8 bases, V lost 3 bases, and 10 bases had no gene match. Here the CDR3 reads CASSAKDRAWEPQHF. CDR3 nucleotide sequence: TGTGCCAGCAGCGCCAAGGACAGGGCTTGGGAGCCCCAGCATTTT.